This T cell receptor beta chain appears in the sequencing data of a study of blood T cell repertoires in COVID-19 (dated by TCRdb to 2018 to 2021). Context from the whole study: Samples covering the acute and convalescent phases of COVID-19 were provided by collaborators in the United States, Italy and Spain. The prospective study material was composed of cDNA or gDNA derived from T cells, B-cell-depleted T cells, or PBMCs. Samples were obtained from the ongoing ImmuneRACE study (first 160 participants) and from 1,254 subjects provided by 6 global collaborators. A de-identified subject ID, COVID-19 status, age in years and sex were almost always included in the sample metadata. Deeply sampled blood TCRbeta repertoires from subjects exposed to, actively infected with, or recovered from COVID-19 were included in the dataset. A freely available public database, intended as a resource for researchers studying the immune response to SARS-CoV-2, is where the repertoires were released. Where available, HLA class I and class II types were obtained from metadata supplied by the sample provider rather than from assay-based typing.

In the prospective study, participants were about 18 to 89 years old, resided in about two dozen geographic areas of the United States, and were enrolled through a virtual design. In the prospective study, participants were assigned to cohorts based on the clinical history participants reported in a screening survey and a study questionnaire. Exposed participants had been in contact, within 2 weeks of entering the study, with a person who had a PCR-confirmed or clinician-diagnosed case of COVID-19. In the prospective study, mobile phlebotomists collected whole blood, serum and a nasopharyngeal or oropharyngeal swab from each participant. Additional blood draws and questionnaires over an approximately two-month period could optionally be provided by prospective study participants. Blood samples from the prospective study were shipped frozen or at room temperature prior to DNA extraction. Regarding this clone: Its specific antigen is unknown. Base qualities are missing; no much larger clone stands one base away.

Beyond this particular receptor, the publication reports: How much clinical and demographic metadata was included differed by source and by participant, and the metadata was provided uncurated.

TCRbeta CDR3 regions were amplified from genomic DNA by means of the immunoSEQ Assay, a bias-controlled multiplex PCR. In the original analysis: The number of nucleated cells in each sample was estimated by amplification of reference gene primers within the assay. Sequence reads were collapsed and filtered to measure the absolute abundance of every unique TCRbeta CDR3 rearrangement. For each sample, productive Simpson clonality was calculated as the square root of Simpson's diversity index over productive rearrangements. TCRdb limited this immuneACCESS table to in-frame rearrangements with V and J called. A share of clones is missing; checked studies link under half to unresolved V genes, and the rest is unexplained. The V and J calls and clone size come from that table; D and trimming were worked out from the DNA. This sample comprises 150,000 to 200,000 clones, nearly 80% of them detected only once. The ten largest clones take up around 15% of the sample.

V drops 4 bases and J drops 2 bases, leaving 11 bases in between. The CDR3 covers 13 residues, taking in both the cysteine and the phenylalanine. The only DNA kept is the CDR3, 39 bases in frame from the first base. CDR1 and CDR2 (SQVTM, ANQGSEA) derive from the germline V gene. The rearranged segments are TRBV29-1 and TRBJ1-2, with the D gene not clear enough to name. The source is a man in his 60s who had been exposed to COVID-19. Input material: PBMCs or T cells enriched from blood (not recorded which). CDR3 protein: CSVGGLTNYGYTF. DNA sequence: TGCAGCGTTGGAGGCCTTACAAACTATGGCTACACCTTC. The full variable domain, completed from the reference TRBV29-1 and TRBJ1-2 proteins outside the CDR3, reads SAVISQKPSRDICQRGTSLTIQCQVDSQVTMMFWYRQQPGQSLTLIATANQGSEATYESGFVIDKFPISRPNLTFSTLTVSNMSPEDSSIYLCSVGGLTNYGYTFGSGTRLTVV.